This TCR beta chain derives from a study of control samples from healthy donors and cancer patients. Only in-frame clones appear in the TCRdb table, and some are missing; sequencing was by immunoSEQ multiplex PCR. This sample has more than 75,000 clones, with 75% to 85% found just once. The length of the CDR3 is 14 residues. V dropped 4 bases and J dropped 9 bases, with 17 bases sitting between them. The germline CDR1 and CDR2 sequences are SGHRS and YFSETQ. The chain has TRBV5-1 and TRBJ1-3; D gene uncertain. The receptor was isolated from a woman younger than 45 in good health. Material: blood. DNA for the CDR3: TGCGCCAGCAGCCTCGGACGGCATCTCATCACCATATATTTT. Protein product: CASSLGRHLITIYF.